The entry below gives a single TCR beta chain sequence along with its context. This sample was taken from a study of T-cell reconstitution after alpha-beta-depleted transplantation in children. Using unique molecular identifiers, the investigators prepared the TCRbeta library. One entry per CDR3 protein results from TCRdb running MiXCR on the PCR reads. The table records about 460,000 distinct CDR3 sequences, around 12% of them present only once. The sample consisted of PBMCs from the stem cell graft donor, taken from the stem cell graft. The receptor was isolated from a human donor who donated a stem cell graft to a child with combined immunodeficiency.

CDR3 protein: CASSRDSLSGNTIYF. In DNA form, the CDR3 reads TGTGCCAGCAGCCGGGACAGCCTATCTGGAAACACCATATATTTT. The J gene is TRBJ1-3, the V gene TRBV6-1; the match to TRBD1 covers 7 bases. Unmatched junction bases numbered 6, after V lost 6 bases and J lost 1 base. The germline V gene has CDR1 MNHNS and CDR2 SASEGT. The CDR3 consists of 15 residues.